This is a list of T cell receptor beta chains from one sample in a study of blood T cells in healthy people across ages. TCRdb reprocessed the 5' RACE reads via MiXCR and lists one record per CDR3 protein. The sample consists of about 380,000 distinct CDR3 sequences, about 55% of them appearing once. Sequences were obtained from blood. The receptors here all came from a man in his 60s in good health. Both conserved end residues are part of each CDR3. D genes are given only for firm matches. The size field is filled for only some rows; it gives once, few, many or a size class.

CDR3 length	D gene	clone size	V gene	J gene	CDR3 protein	CDR3 DNA
15	-	-	TRBV7-9	TRBJ2-7	CASSHPSTGKYEQYF	TGTGCCAGCAGCCACCCAAGCACGGGGAAATACGAGCAGTACTTC
14	-	few	TRBV4-2	TRBJ1-2	CASSQGGQNYGYTF	TGTGCCAGCAGCCAAGGTGGCCAGAACTATGGCTACACCTTC
16	TRBD2	few	TRBV7-2	TRBJ2-1	CASSPSWTSGRRPTFF	TGTGCCAGCAGCCCGAGCTGGACTAGCGGGAGGCGACCTACGTTCTTC
16	TRBD2	once	TRBV6-6	TRBJ2-5	CASSPWGSGGPGTQYF	TGTGCCAGCAGCCCCTGGGGTAGCGGGGGCCCTGGGACCCAGTACTTC
16	-	once	TRBV20-1	TRBJ1-2	CSARGEGTLANYGYTF	TGCAGTGCTAGAGGTGAGGGAACGTTAGCCAACTATGGCTACACCTTC
13	-	-	TRBV7-2	TRBJ2-7	CASKDPGFYEQYF	TGTGCCAGCAAAGACCCGGGGTTTTACGAGCAGTACTTC
15	TRBD1	-	TRBV4-3	TRBJ2-7	CASSQSYRGSYEQYF	TGCGCCAGCAGCCAAAGCTACAGGGGTTCCTACGAGCAGTACTTC
15	TRBD1	-	TRBV12-3/TRBV12-4	TRBJ1-2	CASSSHRGGSYGYTF	TGTGCCAGCAGTAGCCACAGGGGGGGTTCCTATGGCTACACCTTC
14	-	-	TRBV4-1	TRBJ1-2	CASSQAGTNYGYTF	TGCGCCAGCAGCCAAGCAGGGACCAACTATGGCTACACCTTC
16	-	few	TRBV6-5	TRBJ2-5	CASSLARGRQQETQYF	TGTGCCAGCAGTTTAGCGAGAGGAAGGCAACAAGAGACCCAGTACTTC
15	TRBD1	-	TRBV7-2	TRBJ2-1	CASSSQGASYNEQFF	TGTGCCAGCAGCTCACAGGGGGCCTCCTACAATGAGCAGTTCTTC
14	-	-	TRBV4-1	TRBJ2-1	CASSRPESDNEQFF	TGCGCCAGCAGCCGGCCTGAATCAGACAATGAGCAGTTCTTC
13	TRBD1	many	TRBV10-3	TRBJ2-7	CAIRPGQTYEQYF	TGTGCCATCAGGCCGGGACAGACCTACGAGCAGTACTTC
13	-	-	TRBV7-9	TRBJ1-1	CASSQDGNTEAFF	TGTGCCAGCAGCCAGGACGGGAACACTGAAGCTTTCTTT
14	TRBD2	once	TRBV5-1	TRBJ2-7	CASSFSGTIYEQYF	TGCGCCAGCAGCTTTAGTGGGACTATCTACGAGCAGTACTTC
14	-	-	TRBV9	TRBJ2-1	CASSVSSAWDEQFF	TGTGCCAGCAGCGTTTCTTCGGCATGGGATGAGCAGTTCTTC
14	-	many	TRBV27	TRBJ1-5	CASSLSDSNQPQHF	TGTGCCAGCAGTTTATCGGACAGTAATCAGCCCCAGCATTTT
13	-	-	TRBV7-9	TRBJ1-6	CASSLDGNSPLHF	TGTGCCAGCAGCTTAGATGGGAATTCACCCCTCCACTTT
13	TRBD1	-	TRBV29-1	TRBJ2-5	CSGGARGLETQYF	TGCAGCGGGGGGGCCAGGGGGCTAGAGACCCAGTACTTC
16	-	-	TRBV6-7	TRBJ2-5	CASSYSNHSGWGEQYF	TGTGCCAGCAGTTACTCGAACCACTCCGGGTGGGGTGAGCAGTACTTC
14	-	-	TRBV15	TRBJ2-7	CATSTPGRAYEQYF	TGTGCCACCAGCACTCCGGGACGGGCCTACGAGCAGTACTTC
15	-	-	TRBV7-9	TRBJ1-1	CASSLAGAMNTEAFF	TGTGCCAGCAGCTTAGCAGGGGCGATGAACACTGAAGCTTTCTTT
17	TRBD2	-	TRBV3-1	TRBJ2-5	CASSAPAGLAGLREQYF	TGTGCCAGCAGCGCTCCGGCGGGACTAGCGGGTCTCAGGGAGCAGTACTTC
14	-	-	TRBV12-3/TRBV12-4	TRBJ2-1	CASSLLASANEQFF	TGTGCCAGCAGTCTTCTAGCCAGTGCCAATGAGCAGTTCTTC
15	TRBD1	few	TRBV15	TRBJ2-7	CATSRDRSRGREQYF	TGTGCCACCAGCAGAGATCGGTCAAGGGGGCGCGAGCAGTACTTC
14	-	few	TRBV4-2	TRBJ2-5	CASSQGWTQETQYF	TGTGCCAGCAGCCAAGGTTGGACTCAAGAGACCCAGTACTTC
13	-	-	TRBV7-2	TRBJ2-1	CASNVRTFNEQFF	TGTGCCAGCAACGTTAGGACTTTTAATGAGCAGTTCTTC
12	TRBD1	-	TRBV28	TRBJ2-7	CASRQGAREQYF	TGTGCCAGCAGACAGGGGGCTCGGGAGCAGTACTTC
13	-	once	TRBV20-1	TRBJ2-3	CSAPSPGADTQYF	TGCAGTGCCCCCTCACCGGGCGCAGATACGCAGTATTTT
15	-	few	TRBV15	TRBJ1-1	CATSRGGAMNTEAFF	TGTGCCACCAGCAGAGGAGGAGCGATGAACACTGAAGCTTTCTTT
16	-	-	TRBV2	TRBJ1-5	CASSPGGIRSDQPQHF	TGTGCCAGCAGCCCGGGGGGGATTCGGAGCGATCAGCCCCAGCATTTT
14	-	few	TRBV2	TRBJ2-3	CASDGVPNKDTQYF	TGTGCCAGCGATGGCGTCCCGAATAAGGATACGCAGTATTTT
14	-	-	TRBV5-1	TRBJ1-2	CASSPGAVSYGYTF	TGCGCCAGCAGCCCCGGGGCAGTCTCCTATGGCTACACCTTC
17	TRBD2	-	TRBV6-2/TRBV6-3	TRBJ2-3	CASSYNPGGPDTDTQYF	TGTGCCAGCAGTTACAATCCGGGAGGGCCCGACACAGATACGCAGTATTTT
15	TRBD1	-	TRBV9	TRBJ1-6	CASSSRTGGSVALHF	TGTGCCAGCAGCTCAAGGACAGGGGGAAGTGTTGCCCTCCACTTT
14	-	-	TRBV7-2	TRBJ2-1	CASSLVSGYNEQFF	TGTGCCAGCAGCTTAGTAAGCGGGTACAATGAGCAGTTCTTC
15	TRBD1	-	TRBV20-1	TRBJ1-5	CSAPPGGGRNQPQHF	TGCAGTGCCCCCCCGGGAGGGGGCCGTAATCAGCCCCAGCATTTT
13	TRBD2	few	TRBV4-2	TRBJ2-1	CASSQEGLAEQFF	TGTGCCAGCAGCCAAGAGGGACTAGCGGAGCAGTTCTTC
20	-	few	TRBV21-1	TRBJ2-4	CASSARPGQGSSGAKNIQYF	TGTGCCAGCAGCGCCCGCCCGGGACAGGGGTCATCCGGGGCCAAAAACATTCAGTACTTC
16	-	-	TRBV7-2	TRBJ2-1	CASSTEGSFTGNEQFF	TGTGCCAGCAGCACCGAGGGTAGCTTTACTGGCAATGAGCAGTTCTTC
14	TRBD2	-	TRBV2	TRBJ2-3	CASRGGLATDTQYF	TGTGCCAGCAGGGGGGGACTAGCCACAGATACGCAGTATTTT
15	TRBD2	-	TRBV6-5	TRBJ2-5	CASSSPSGSLNEQYF	TGTGCCAGCAGTTCCCCTAGCGGGAGTCTCAATGAGCAGTACTTC
15	-	many	TRBV14	TRBJ2-6	CASSQVGSGANVLTF	TGTGCCAGCAGCCAAGTTGGCTCTGGGGCCAACGTCCTGACTTTC
14	-	few	TRBV28	TRBJ2-7	CASSPPRLDYEQYF	TGTGCCAGCAGTCCCCCGCGACTAGACTACGAGCAGTACTTC